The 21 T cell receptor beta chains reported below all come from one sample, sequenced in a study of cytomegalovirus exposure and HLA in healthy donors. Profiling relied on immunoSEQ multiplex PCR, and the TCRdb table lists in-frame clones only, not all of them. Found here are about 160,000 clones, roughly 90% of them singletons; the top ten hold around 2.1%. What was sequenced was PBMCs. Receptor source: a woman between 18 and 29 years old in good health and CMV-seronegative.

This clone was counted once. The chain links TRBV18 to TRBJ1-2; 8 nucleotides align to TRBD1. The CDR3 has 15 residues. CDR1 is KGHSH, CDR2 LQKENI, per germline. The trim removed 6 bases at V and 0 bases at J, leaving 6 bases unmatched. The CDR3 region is CASSPGGQANYGYTF. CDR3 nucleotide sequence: TGTGCCAGCTCCCCGGGGGGACAGGCTAACTATGGCTACACCTTC.

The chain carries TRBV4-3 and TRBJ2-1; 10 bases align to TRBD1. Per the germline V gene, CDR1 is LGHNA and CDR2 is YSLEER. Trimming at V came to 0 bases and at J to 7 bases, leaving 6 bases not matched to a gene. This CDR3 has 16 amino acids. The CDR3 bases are TGCGCCAGCAGCCAAGACTTCGGGACAGGGGTGAATGAGCAGTTCTTC. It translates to CASSQDFGTGVNEQFF.

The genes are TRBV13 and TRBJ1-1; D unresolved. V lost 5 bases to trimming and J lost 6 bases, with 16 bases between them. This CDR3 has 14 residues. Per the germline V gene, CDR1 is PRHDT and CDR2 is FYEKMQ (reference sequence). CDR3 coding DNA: TGTGCCAGCAGCCCCAGTTCTCGGGGATCTGAAGCTTTCTTT. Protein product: CASSPSSRGSEAFF.

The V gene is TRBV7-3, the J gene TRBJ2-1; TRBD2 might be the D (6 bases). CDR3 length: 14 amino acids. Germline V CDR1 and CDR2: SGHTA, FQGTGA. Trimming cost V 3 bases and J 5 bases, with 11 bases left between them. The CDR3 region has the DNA TGTGCCAGCAGCTTGGAGGGTTCGAACAATGAGCAGTTCTTC. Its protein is CASSLEGSNNEQFF. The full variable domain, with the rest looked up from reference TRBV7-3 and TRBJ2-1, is GAGVSQTPSNKVTEKGKYVELRCDPISGHTALYWYRQSLGQGPEFLIYFQGTGAADDSGLPNDRFFAVRPEGSVSTLKIQRTERGDSAVYLCASSLEGSNNEQFFGPGTRLTVL.

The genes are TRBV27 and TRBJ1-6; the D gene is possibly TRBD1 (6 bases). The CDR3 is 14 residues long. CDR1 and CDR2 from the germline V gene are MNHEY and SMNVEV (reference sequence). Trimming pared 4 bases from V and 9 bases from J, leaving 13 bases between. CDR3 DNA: TGTGCCAGCAGTTGGGGGCTTTTAGGTTCACCCCTCCACTTT. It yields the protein CASSWGLLGSPLHF.

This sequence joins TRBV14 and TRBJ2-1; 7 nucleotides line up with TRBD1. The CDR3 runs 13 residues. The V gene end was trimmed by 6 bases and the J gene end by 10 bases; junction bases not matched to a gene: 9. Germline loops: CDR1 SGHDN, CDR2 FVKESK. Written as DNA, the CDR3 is TGTGCCAGCAGTCTACAGGGGTCGGGGGAGCAGTTCTTC. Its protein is CASSLQGSGEQFF.

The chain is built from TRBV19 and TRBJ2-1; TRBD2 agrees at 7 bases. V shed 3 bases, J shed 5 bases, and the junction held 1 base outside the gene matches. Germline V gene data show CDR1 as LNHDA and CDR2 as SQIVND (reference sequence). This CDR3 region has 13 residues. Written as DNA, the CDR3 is TGTGCCAGTAGTATCGGACTAGACAATGAGCAGTTCTTC. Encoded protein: CASSIGLDNEQFF.

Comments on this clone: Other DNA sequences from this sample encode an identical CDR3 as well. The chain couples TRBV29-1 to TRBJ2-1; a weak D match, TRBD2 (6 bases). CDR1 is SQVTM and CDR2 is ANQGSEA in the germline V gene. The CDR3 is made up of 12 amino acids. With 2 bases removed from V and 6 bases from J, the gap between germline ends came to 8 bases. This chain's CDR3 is CSVEQGGNEQFF. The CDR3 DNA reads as TGCAGCGTTGAACAGGGAGGCAATGAGCAGTTCTTC.

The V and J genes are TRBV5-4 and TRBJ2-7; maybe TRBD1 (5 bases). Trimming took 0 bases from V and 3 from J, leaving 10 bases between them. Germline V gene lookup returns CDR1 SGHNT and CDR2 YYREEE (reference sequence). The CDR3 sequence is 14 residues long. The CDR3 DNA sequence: TGTGCCAGCAGCTTGGCAGGGATGGGCTACGAGCAGTACTTC. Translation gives CASSLAGMGYEQYF. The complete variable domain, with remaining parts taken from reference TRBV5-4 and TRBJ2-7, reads ETGVTQSPTHLIKTRGQQVTLRCSSQSGHNTVSWYQQALGQGPQFIFQYYREEENGRGNFPPRFSGLQFPNYSSELNVNALELDDSALYLCASSLAGMGYEQYFGPGTRLTVT.

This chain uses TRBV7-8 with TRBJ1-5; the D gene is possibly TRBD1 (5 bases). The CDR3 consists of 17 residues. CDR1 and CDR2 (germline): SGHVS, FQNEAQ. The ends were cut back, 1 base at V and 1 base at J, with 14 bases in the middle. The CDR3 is CASSLGLGGESNQPQHF. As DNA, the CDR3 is TGTGCCAGCAGCTTAGGTCTAGGAGGGGAAAGCAATCAGCCCCAGCATTTT.

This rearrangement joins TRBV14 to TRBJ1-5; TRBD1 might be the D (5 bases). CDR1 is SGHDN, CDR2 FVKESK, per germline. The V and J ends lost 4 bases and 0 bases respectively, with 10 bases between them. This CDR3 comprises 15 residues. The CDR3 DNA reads TGTGCCAGCAGCCCTACAGGTTATAGCAATCAGCCCCAGCATTTT. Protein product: CASSPTGYSNQPQHF.

CDR3 coding DNA: TGTGCCAGCAGCCAACCCTTGACAGGGGGCGACGACTATGGCTACACCTTC. It encodes CASSQPLTGGDDYGYTF. The chain employs TRBV4-2 and TRBJ1-2; TRBD1 aligns across 10 bases. The trim removed 2 bases at V and 3 bases at J, leaving 9 bases unmatched. CDR3 length equals 17 residues. The germline V gene has CDR1 LGHNA and CDR2 YNFKEQ.

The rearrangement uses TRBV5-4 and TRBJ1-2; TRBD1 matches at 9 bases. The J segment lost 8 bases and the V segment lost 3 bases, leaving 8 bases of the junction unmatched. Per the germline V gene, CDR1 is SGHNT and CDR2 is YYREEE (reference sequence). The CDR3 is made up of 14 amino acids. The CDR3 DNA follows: TGTGCCAGCAGCTCCCCGGACAGGGGTTGGGGCTACACCTTC. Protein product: CASSSPDRGWGYTF.

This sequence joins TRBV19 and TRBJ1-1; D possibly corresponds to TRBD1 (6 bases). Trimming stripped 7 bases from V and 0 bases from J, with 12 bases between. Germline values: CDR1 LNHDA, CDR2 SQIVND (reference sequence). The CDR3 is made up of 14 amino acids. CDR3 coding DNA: TGTGCCAGTAACTCAGGGGACCTGAACACTGAAGCTTTCTTT. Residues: CASNSGDLNTEAFF.

CDR3 residues: CASSSDRGRTQFF. The CDR3 nucleotides read TGTGCCAGCAGCTCGGACAGGGGCCGTACACAGTTCTTC. The chain joins TRBV5-5 to TRBJ2-1; 9 bases map to TRBD1. The CDR3 consists of 13 residues. Germline V gives CDR1 SGHKS, CDR2 YYEKEE (reference sequence). J gave up 13 bases and V 3 bases, and 8 bases lay outside the gene matches.

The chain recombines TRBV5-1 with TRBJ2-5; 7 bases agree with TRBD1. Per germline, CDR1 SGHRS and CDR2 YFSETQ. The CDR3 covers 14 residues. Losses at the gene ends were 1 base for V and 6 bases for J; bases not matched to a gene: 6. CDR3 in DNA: TGCGCCAGCAGCTTGTCAGGGGGTTTGAAGACCCAGTACTTC. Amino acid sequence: CASSLSGGLKTQYF.

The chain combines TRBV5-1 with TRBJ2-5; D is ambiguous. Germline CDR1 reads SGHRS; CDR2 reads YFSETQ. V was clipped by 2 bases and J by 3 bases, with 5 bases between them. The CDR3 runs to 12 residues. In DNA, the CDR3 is TGCGCCAGCAGCTTACCAGAAGAGACCCAGTACTTC. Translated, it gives CASSLPEETQYF.

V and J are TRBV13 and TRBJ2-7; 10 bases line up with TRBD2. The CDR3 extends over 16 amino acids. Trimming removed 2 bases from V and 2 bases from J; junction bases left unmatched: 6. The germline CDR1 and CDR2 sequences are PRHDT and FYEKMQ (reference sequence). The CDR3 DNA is TGTGCCAGCAGCTTATCCTTCCTAGCGGGAGCCTACGAGCAGTACTTC. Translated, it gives CASSLSFLAGAYEQYF.

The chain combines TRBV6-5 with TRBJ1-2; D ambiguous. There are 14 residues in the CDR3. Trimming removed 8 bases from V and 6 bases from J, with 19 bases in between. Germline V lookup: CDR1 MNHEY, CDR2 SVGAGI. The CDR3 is CASGRTWREDGYTF. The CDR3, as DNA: TGTGCCAGCGGCAGGACTTGGAGAGAGGATGGCTACACCTTC.

This chain's CDR3 is CASSPRQGRNEQYF. The CDR3 DNA is TGCGCCAGCAGCCCACGACAGGGTCGAAACGAGCAGTACTTC. This rearrangement joins TRBV4-3 to TRBJ2-7, with 7 bases lining up with TRBD1. Trimming cost V 4 bases and J 5 bases; bases outside gene matches: 8. Germline V gene data show CDR1 as LGHNA and CDR2 as YSLEER. This CDR3 is built from 14 residues.

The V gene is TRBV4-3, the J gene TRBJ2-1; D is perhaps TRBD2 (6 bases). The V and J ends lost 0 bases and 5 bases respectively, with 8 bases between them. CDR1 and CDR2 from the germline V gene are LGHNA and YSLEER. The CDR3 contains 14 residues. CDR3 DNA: TGCGCCAGCAGCCAAGATAGGAGGGACAATGAGCAGTTCTTC. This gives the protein CASSQDRRDNEQFF.